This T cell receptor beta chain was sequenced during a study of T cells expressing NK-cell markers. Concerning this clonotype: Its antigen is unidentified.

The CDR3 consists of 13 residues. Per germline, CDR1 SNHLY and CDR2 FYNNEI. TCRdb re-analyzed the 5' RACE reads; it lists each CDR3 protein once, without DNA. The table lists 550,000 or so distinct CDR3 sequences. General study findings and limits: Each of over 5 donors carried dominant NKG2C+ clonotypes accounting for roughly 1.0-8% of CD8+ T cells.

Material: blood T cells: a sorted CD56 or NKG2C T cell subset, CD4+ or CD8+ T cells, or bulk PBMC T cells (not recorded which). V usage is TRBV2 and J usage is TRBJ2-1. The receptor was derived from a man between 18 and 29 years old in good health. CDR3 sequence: CASSEALRREQFF.